The sequence of this TCR beta chain was determined in a study of blood T cell repertoires in COVID-19. At the level of the study: Sources were T cells, B-cell-depleted T cells, or PBMCs; the material itself was cDNA or gDNA.

Repertoires were generated with immunoSEQ multiplex PCR, while TCRdb's copy carries only in-frame clones and drops some. Of hundreds of thousands of clones listed, around 89% are singletons. This TCR derives from a man in his late teens or twenties who had recovered from COVID-19. The material sequenced was PBMCs or T cells enriched from blood (not recorded which).

CDR3 sequence reads: CASSVGPLQGYRNTIYF. CDR3 DNA: TGTGCCAGCAGCGTGGGGCCACTCCAGGGTTACAGAAACACCATATATTTT. The chain uses TRBV9 and TRBJ1-3; D is perhaps TRBD1 (5 bases). The V gene's germline CDR1 is SGDLS and CDR2 YYNGEE. Trimming pared 2 bases from V and 5 bases from J, leaving 20 bases between. This CDR3 contains 17 residues. The complete variable domain, with remaining parts taken from reference TRBV9 and TRBJ1-3, reads DSGVTQTPKHLITATGQRVTLRCSPRSGDLSVYWYQQSLDQGLQFLIQYYNGEERAKGNILERFSAQQFPDLHSELNLSSLELGDSALYFCASSVGPLQGYRNTIYFGEGSWLTVV.